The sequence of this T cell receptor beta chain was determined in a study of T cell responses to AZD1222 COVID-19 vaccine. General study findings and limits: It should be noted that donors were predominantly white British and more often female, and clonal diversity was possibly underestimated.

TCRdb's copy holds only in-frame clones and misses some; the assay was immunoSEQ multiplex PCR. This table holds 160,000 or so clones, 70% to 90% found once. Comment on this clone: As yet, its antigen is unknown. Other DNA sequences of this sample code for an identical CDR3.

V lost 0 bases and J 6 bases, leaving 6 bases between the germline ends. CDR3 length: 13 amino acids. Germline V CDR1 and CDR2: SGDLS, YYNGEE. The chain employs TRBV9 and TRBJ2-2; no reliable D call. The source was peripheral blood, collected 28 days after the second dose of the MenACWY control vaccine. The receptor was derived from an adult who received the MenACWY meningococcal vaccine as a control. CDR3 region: CASSVVTAGELFF. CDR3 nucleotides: TGTGCCAGCAGCGTAGTGACCGCCGGGGAGCTGTTTTTT.